The present T cell receptor (beta chain) was sequenced within a study of T-cell reconstitution after alpha-beta-depleted transplantation in children. Study-wide results and caveats: Reportedly, roughly two months post-transplant, alpha-beta T cells arose from several hundred expanded graft clones. One year post-transplant, T-cell counts and diversity were largely derived from T cells produced anew.

Trimming took 0 bases from V and 7 from J, leaving 23 bases between them. The CDR3 extends over 18 amino acids. From germline, CDR1 is SGDLS and CDR2 YYNGEE. This clonotype was observed many times. Its antigen is undetermined. Library preparation (for TCRbeta) was performed with unique molecular identifiers. TCRdb re-derived calls from the PCR reads in MiXCR, one entry per CDR3 protein. Of hundreds of thousands of distinct CDR3 sequences listed, roughly 13% are singletons. The sample consisted of PBMCs, taken before TCRalphabeta/CD19-depleted stem cell transplant. The V gene is TRBV9, the J gene TRBJ2-1, with D tentatively TRBD2 (5 bases). The TCR comes from a girl aged 2-10 years with congenital amegakaryocytic thrombocytopenia, due to receive a stem cell transplant. The DNA of the CDR3 is TGTGCCAGCAGCGTAGCCCCCCCAGAGGGCACCCAGCAAAATGAGCAGTTCTTC. Its protein product is CASSVAPPEGTQQNEQFF. Together with reference TRBV9 and TRBJ2-1, the CDR3 gives the full variable domain: DSGVTQTPKHLITATGQRVTLRCSPRSGDLSVYWYQQSLDQGLQFLIQYYNGEERAKGNILERFSAQQFPDLHSELNLSSLELGDSALYFCASSVAPPEGTQQNEQFFGPGTRLTVL.